The following is a TCR beta chain sequence with its context. Deletions cut 5 bases from V and 4 bases from J, with 13 bases between. Germline CDR1 and CDR2: LGHNA and YSLEER. The CDR3 runs to 14 residues. This sample is drawn from a study of T cells after yellow fever vaccination. At the level of the study: The fractions with low cell numbers were processed using SMART-Seq v4 Ultra Low Input.

TCRdb re-analysed the 5' RACE reads in MiXCR, keeping a single row per CDR3 protein. Of about 50,000 distinct CDR3 sequences in the sample, more than 5.5% were seen once. This TCR came from a man between 18 and 29 years old who received the YFV17D yellow fever vaccine. The V call is TRBV4-3, the J call TRBJ2-3; D is perhaps TRBD1 (5 bases). Sequencing was performed on CD8+ T cells sorted from PBMCs, taken on the day of the first yellow fever vaccination. The CDR3 DNA is TGCGCCAGCAGCATCGACAGAGCCTCAGATACGCAGTATTTT. Translated: CASSIDRASDTQYF.